These T cell receptor beta chains were read from a single sample in a study of blood T cell repertoires in COVID-19. TCRdb's copy holds only in-frame clones and misses some; the assay was immunoSEQ multiplex PCR. The table has around 49,000 clones, approximately 80% seen once. Sample: peripheral blood. Source of these receptors: a woman between 55 and 75 years old with acute or convalescent COVID-19. Both conserved end residues are part of each CDR3. D genes are given only for firm matches. Clone size is given for some rows only: seen once, a few or many times, or a class if the clone is expanded.

cdr3_nt: TGTGCCAGCAGCTTAATCAGGGTCGGAATGAACACTGAAGCTTTCTTT
cdr3_aa: CASSLIRVGMNTEAFF
clone_size: NA
j_call: TRBJ1-1
d_call: NA
v_call: TRBV7-3
cdr3_length: 16

cdr3_nt: TGTGCCAGCAGCACCCGACAGGGGAAGACTGAAGCTTTCTTT
cdr3_aa: CASSTRQGKTEAFF
clone_size: NA
j_call: TRBJ1-1
d_call: TRBD1
v_call: TRBV11-1
cdr3_length: 14

cdr3_nt: TGTGCCAGCAGCTTAGGGCGACAGCAAAACAATGAGCAGTTCTTC
cdr3_aa: CASSLGRQQNNEQFF
clone_size: NA
j_call: TRBJ2-1
d_call: NA
v_call: TRBV7-9
cdr3_length: 15

cdr3_nt: TGCAGCGTTGCCCTAAATACAGGGACCACTGAAGCTTTCTTT
cdr3_aa: CSVALNTGTTEAFF
clone_size: NA
j_call: TRBJ1-1
d_call: NA
v_call: TRBV29-1
cdr3_length: 14

cdr3_nt: TGTGCCAGTAGTATATACTACGGGACAGTTAATAACTATGGCTACACCTTC
cdr3_aa: CASSIYYGTVNNYGYTF
clone_size: few
j_call: TRBJ1-2
d_call: TRBD1
v_call: TRBV19
cdr3_length: 17

cdr3_nt: TGTGCCAGCAGTGAATTGGGGGCGCGCGACGAGCAGTACTTC
cdr3_aa: CASSELGARDEQYF
clone_size: NA
j_call: TRBJ2-7
d_call: NA
v_call: TRBV6-1
cdr3_length: 14

cdr3_nt: TGTGCCAGCAGTTTGTCAGGGTCCTCTATCGGCTACACCTTC
cdr3_aa: CASSLSGSSIGYTF
clone_size: NA
j_call: TRBJ1-2
d_call: NA
v_call: TRBV28
cdr3_length: 14

cdr3_nt: TGTGCCAGCACCCTGGGACTCGCTGGGGCCAACGTCCTGACTTTC
cdr3_aa: CASTLGLAGANVLTF
clone_size: NA
j_call: TRBJ2-6
d_call: NA
v_call: TRBV6-6
cdr3_length: 15

cdr3_nt: TGTGCCTGGATCGACAATAACTATGGCTACACCTTC
cdr3_aa: CAWIDNNYGYTF
clone_size: once
j_call: TRBJ1-2
d_call: NA
v_call: TRBV30
cdr3_length: 12

cdr3_nt: TGTGCCAGCAGCTTAACCGGGACAGCCTACGAGCAGTACTTC
cdr3_aa: CASSLTGTAYEQYF
clone_size: NA
j_call: TRBJ2-7
d_call: TRBD1
v_call: TRBV5-6
cdr3_length: 14

cdr3_nt: TGCAGTGCTAGTCCCCTAGCGGATTCTAGCACAGATACGCAGTATTTT
cdr3_aa: CSASPLADSSTDTQYF
clone_size: NA
j_call: TRBJ2-3
d_call: TRBD2
v_call: TRBV20-1
cdr3_length: 16

cdr3_nt: TGTGCCAGCTGCCGGGACAGAAATAACAATGAGCAGTTCTTC
cdr3_aa: CASCRDRNNNEQFF
clone_size: NA
j_call: TRBJ2-1
d_call: TRBD1
v_call: TRBV18
cdr3_length: 14

cdr3_nt: TGTGCCAGCAGCTTGGGGAGCGGGAGAGGACCCAATGAGCAGTTCTTC
cdr3_aa: CASSLGSGRGPNEQFF
clone_size: NA
j_call: TRBJ2-1
d_call: TRBD2
v_call: TRBV5-4
cdr3_length: 16

cdr3_nt: TGTGCCACCGTTCAAGGGACATCTGAAGCTTTCTTT
cdr3_aa: CATVQGTSEAFF
clone_size: NA
j_call: TRBJ1-1
d_call: NA
v_call: TRBV6-5
cdr3_length: 12

cdr3_nt: TGTGCCAGCCCTGGACAGGGAAGGTTACGCGAAAAACTGTTTTTT
cdr3_aa: CASPGQGRLREKLFF
clone_size: NA
j_call: TRBJ1-4
d_call: TRBD1
v_call: TRBV2
cdr3_length: 15

cdr3_nt: TGTGCCAGCAGCTCTGGACAGGCTGATGAAAAACTGTTTTTT
cdr3_aa: CASSSGQADEKLFF
clone_size: NA
j_call: TRBJ1-4
d_call: TRBD1
v_call: TRBV7-9
cdr3_length: 14

cdr3_nt: TGTGCCAGCAGGCCCCCCACAGGGTTGGGTACTGAAGCTTTCTTT
cdr3_aa: CASRPPTGLGTEAFF
clone_size: NA
j_call: TRBJ1-1
d_call: NA
v_call: TRBV2
cdr3_length: 15

cdr3_nt: TGTGCCAGCAGGGGGAGAAGGGGACAGGGGCCCCAAGAGACCCAGTACTTC
cdr3_aa: CASRGRRGQGPQETQYF
clone_size: NA
j_call: TRBJ2-5
d_call: TRBD1
v_call: TRBV2
cdr3_length: 17

cdr3_nt: TGTGCCAGCCGCAGGTTATCCCCTATCATGAACACTGAAGCTTTCTTT
cdr3_aa: CASRRLSPIMNTEAFF
clone_size: NA
j_call: TRBJ1-1
d_call: NA
v_call: TRBV28
cdr3_length: 16

cdr3_nt: TGCAGCGTTGAACCATGGGGGTATAGCGGGGGGCCCAATGAGCAGTTCTTC
cdr3_aa: CSVEPWGYSGGPNEQFF
clone_size: NA
j_call: TRBJ2-1
d_call: TRBD2
v_call: TRBV29-1
cdr3_length: 17

cdr3_nt: TGTGCCAGTAGTATTAGTCAGGGATCGTTCAATGAGCAGTTCTTC
cdr3_aa: CASSISQGSFNEQFF
clone_size: NA
j_call: TRBJ2-1
d_call: NA
v_call: TRBV19
cdr3_length: 15

cdr3_nt: TGCAGCGTTGATGAGGGGGTTGGAAACACCATATATTTT
cdr3_aa: CSVDEGVGNTIYF
clone_size: NA
j_call: TRBJ1-3
d_call: NA
v_call: TRBV29-1
cdr3_length: 13

cdr3_nt: TGTGCCAGCACCCCTTTGCCAGGGTACATTTATGGCTACACCTTC
cdr3_aa: CASTPLPGYIYGYTF
clone_size: once
j_call: TRBJ1-2
d_call: NA
v_call: TRBV7-2
cdr3_length: 15

cdr3_nt: TGTGCCAGCAGCGAATCTAGGTCCGGGGAGCTGTTTTTT
cdr3_aa: CASSESRSGELFF
clone_size: NA
j_call: TRBJ2-2
d_call: NA
v_call: TRBV7-3
cdr3_length: 13

cdr3_nt: TGTGCCAGTAGTGTCGGGACAGGGGCAAACACTGAAGCTTTCTTT
cdr3_aa: CASSVGTGANTEAFF
clone_size: NA
j_call: TRBJ1-1
d_call: TRBD1
v_call: TRBV19
cdr3_length: 15

cdr3_nt: TGTGCCAGCAGGACAACCGGGACAGGCCTGGGTAACACTGAAGCTTTCTTT
cdr3_aa: CASRTTGTGLGNTEAFF
clone_size: NA
j_call: TRBJ1-1
d_call: TRBD1
v_call: TRBV5-8
cdr3_length: 17

cdr3_nt: TGTGCCAGCAGTCCACCAGGGACTGAAGCTTTCTTT
cdr3_aa: CASSPPGTEAFF
clone_size: NA
j_call: TRBJ1-1
d_call: NA
v_call: TRBV6-6
cdr3_length: 12

cdr3_nt: TGTGCCAGCAGCTTAGACCAGGGCAATCAGCCCCAGCATTTT
cdr3_aa: CASSLDQGNQPQHF
clone_size: NA
j_call: TRBJ1-5
d_call: NA
v_call: TRBV7-9
cdr3_length: 14

cdr3_nt: TGTGCCAGCAGTTACTCGAGGGGGGGAGGATTCTATGGCTACACCTTC
cdr3_aa: CASSYSRGGGFYGYTF
clone_size: NA
j_call: TRBJ1-2
d_call: NA
v_call: TRBV6-5
cdr3_length: 16

cdr3_nt: TGTGCCAGCAGCAATCCCCACAAAGAATATAATTCACCCCTCCACTTT
cdr3_aa: CASSNPHKEYNSPLHF
clone_size: once
j_call: TRBJ1-6
d_call: NA
v_call: TRBV21-1
cdr3_length: 16

cdr3_nt: TGCAGTGCTAGTAGCCCCGGGGGACATGAAAAACTGTTTTTT
cdr3_aa: CSASSPGGHEKLFF
clone_size: NA
j_call: TRBJ1-4
d_call: NA
v_call: TRBV20-1
cdr3_length: 14

cdr3_nt: TGTGCCAGCAGGACGGGGGGCCAGCGCACTGAAGCTTTCTTT
cdr3_aa: CASRTGGQRTEAFF
clone_size: NA
j_call: TRBJ1-1
d_call: NA
v_call: TRBV6-5
cdr3_length: 14

cdr3_nt: TGTGCCAGCAGTGAAATCCAGCCTGGGCGGGACACCGGGGAGCTGTTTTTT
cdr3_aa: CASSEIQPGRDTGELFF
clone_size: NA
j_call: TRBJ2-2
d_call: NA
v_call: TRBV2
cdr3_length: 17

cdr3_nt: TGTGCCAGTAGTATGGGGGGAAGTTACTATGGCTACACCTTC
cdr3_aa: CASSMGGSYYGYTF
clone_size: NA
j_call: TRBJ1-2
d_call: NA
v_call: TRBV19
cdr3_length: 14

cdr3_nt: TGTGCCTGCGGGAGGAACACCGGGGAGCTGTTTTTT
cdr3_aa: CACGRNTGELFF
clone_size: NA
j_call: TRBJ2-2
d_call: TRBD2
v_call: TRBV3-1/TRBV3-2
cdr3_length: 12

cdr3_nt: TGTGCCTGGGGAATGGGGGGAGGTGAGCAGTACTTC
cdr3_aa: CAWGMGGGEQYF
clone_size: NA
j_call: TRBJ2-7
d_call: NA
v_call: TRBV30
cdr3_length: 12

cdr3_nt: TGTGCCAGCAGATCTGGGGGACTAACTCCAGGGACCCAGTACTTC
cdr3_aa: CASRSGGLTPGTQYF
clone_size: NA
j_call: TRBJ2-5
d_call: TRBD2
v_call: TRBV3-1/TRBV3-2
cdr3_length: 15

cdr3_nt: TGTGCCATCAGTGAGACAGGGGAGGTTGGCTACACCTTC
cdr3_aa: CAISETGEVGYTF
clone_size: NA
j_call: TRBJ1-2
d_call: TRBD1
v_call: TRBV10-3
cdr3_length: 13

cdr3_nt: TGCGCCAGCAGCTTTCGCAGGGGTGAAAAACTGTTTTTT
cdr3_aa: CASSFRRGEKLFF
clone_size: once
j_call: TRBJ1-4
d_call: NA
v_call: TRBV5-1
cdr3_length: 13

cdr3_nt: TGTGCCAGCAGCTTGGAGGCAGGGGGCGGCAATCAGCCCCAGCATTTT
cdr3_aa: CASSLEAGGGNQPQHF
clone_size: NA
j_call: TRBJ1-5
d_call: TRBD1
v_call: TRBV7-2
cdr3_length: 16

cdr3_nt: TGTGCCAGCAGCGCCGGGATGGGCAATGAAAAACTGTTTTTT
cdr3_aa: CASSAGMGNEKLFF
clone_size: NA
j_call: TRBJ1-4
d_call: NA
v_call: TRBV7-9
cdr3_length: 14

cdr3_nt: TGTGCCAGCGGCACTAGCGGATTCTACGAGCAGTACTTC
cdr3_aa: CASGTSGFYEQYF
clone_size: NA
j_call: TRBJ2-7
d_call: TRBD2
v_call: TRBV28
cdr3_length: 13

cdr3_nt: TGCGCCAGCAGCTTGGGACTGGACTTAAAAGAGACCCAGTACTTC
cdr3_aa: CASSLGLDLKETQYF
clone_size: NA
j_call: TRBJ2-5
d_call: NA
v_call: TRBV5-1
cdr3_length: 15

cdr3_nt: TGTGCCAGCAGTTTGCCCAGGGAATCTTCCGAGCAGTACTTC
cdr3_aa: CASSLPRESSEQYF
clone_size: NA
j_call: TRBJ2-7
d_call: NA
v_call: TRBV28
cdr3_length: 14

cdr3_nt: TGTGCCAGCACTCCGGACAGAGGCTATGGCTACACCTTC
cdr3_aa: CASTPDRGYGYTF
clone_size: NA
j_call: TRBJ1-2
d_call: NA
v_call: TRBV6-5
cdr3_length: 13

cdr3_nt: TGTGCCAGCAGTTTCCGGGACACAGGTGAAGCTTTCTTT
cdr3_aa: CASSFRDTGEAFF
clone_size: NA
j_call: TRBJ1-1
d_call: NA
v_call: TRBV6-5
cdr3_length: 13

cdr3_nt: TGTGCCAGCAGTTACCTAGCGGCGAGCTCCTACAATGAGCAGTTCTTC
cdr3_aa: CASSYLAASSYNEQFF
clone_size: NA
j_call: TRBJ2-1
d_call: TRBD2
v_call: TRBV6-2/TRBV6-3
cdr3_length: 16

cdr3_nt: TGTGCCAGCGCGCCCGCGGGGAACACTGAAGCTTTCTTT
cdr3_aa: CASAPAGNTEAFF
clone_size: NA
j_call: TRBJ1-1
d_call: NA
v_call: TRBV28
cdr3_length: 13

cdr3_nt: TGTGCCACCAGTGATCCGGACAGGGGTTTCACTGAAGCTTTCTTT
cdr3_aa: CATSDPDRGFTEAFF
clone_size: NA
j_call: TRBJ1-1
d_call: TRBD1
v_call: TRBV24-1
cdr3_length: 15

cdr3_nt: TGTGCCAGCAGTGAATTGGGCGGGAGGCCCTTAGGCAATGAGCAGTTCTTC
cdr3_aa: CASSELGGRPLGNEQFF
clone_size: NA
j_call: TRBJ2-1
d_call: TRBD2
v_call: TRBV25-1
cdr3_length: 17

cdr3_nt: TGTGCCACCAGCAGGGTAGATTTCGGGACTAGCGGGACTGGCGAGCAGTACTTC
cdr3_aa: CATSRVDFGTSGTGEQYF
clone_size: NA
j_call: TRBJ2-7
d_call: TRBD2
v_call: TRBV15
cdr3_length: 18

cdr3_nt: TGTGCCATCAGTGACTCAGATAGGACAGTAAGGGAGACCCAGTACTTC
cdr3_aa: CAISDSDRTVRETQYF
clone_size: NA
j_call: TRBJ2-5
d_call: NA
v_call: TRBV10-3
cdr3_length: 16

cdr3_nt: TGTGCCAGCAGCGACAGGACAGGGAATCAGCCCCAGCATTTT
cdr3_aa: CASSDRTGNQPQHF
clone_size: few
j_call: TRBJ1-5
d_call: TRBD1
v_call: TRBV7-2
cdr3_length: 14

cdr3_nt: TGCAGCGTTGATGTGACAGGGGGCATGAACACTGAAGCTTTCTTT
cdr3_aa: CSVDVTGGMNTEAFF
clone_size: NA
j_call: TRBJ1-1
d_call: TRBD1
v_call: TRBV29-1
cdr3_length: 15

cdr3_nt: TGTGCCAGCAGCTTAGGCCGATTTTCTCAGGGCAACACTGAAGCTTTCTTT
cdr3_aa: CASSLGRFSQGNTEAFF
clone_size: NA
j_call: TRBJ1-1
d_call: NA
v_call: TRBV13
cdr3_length: 17